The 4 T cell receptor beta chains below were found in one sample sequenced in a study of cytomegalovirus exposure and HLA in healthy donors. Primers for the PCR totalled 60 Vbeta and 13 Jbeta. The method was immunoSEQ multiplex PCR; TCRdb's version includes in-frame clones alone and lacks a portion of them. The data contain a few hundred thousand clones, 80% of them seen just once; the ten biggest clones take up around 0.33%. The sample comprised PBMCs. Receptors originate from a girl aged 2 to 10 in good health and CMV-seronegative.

For the CDR3, the DNA is TGTGCCAGCAGCTTACAAGGGGGACCGCCTGTCGGGGAGACCCAGTACTTC. It codes for CASSLQGGPPVGETQYF. The rearrangement uses TRBV7-9 and TRBJ2-5; perhaps TRBD1 as D (6 bases). This CDR3 has 17 amino acids. Between the trimmed V and J ends, which lost 2 bases and 5 bases, there was a span of 21 bases. Germline CDR1 and CDR2: SEHNR and FQNEAQ (reference sequence).

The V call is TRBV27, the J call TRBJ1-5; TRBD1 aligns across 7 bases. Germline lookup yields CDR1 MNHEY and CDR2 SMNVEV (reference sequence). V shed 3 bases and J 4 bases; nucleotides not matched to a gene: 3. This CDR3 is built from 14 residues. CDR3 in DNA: TGTGCCAGCAGTTTGACAGGGTTAAATCAGCCCCAGCATTTT. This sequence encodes CASSLTGLNQPQHF.

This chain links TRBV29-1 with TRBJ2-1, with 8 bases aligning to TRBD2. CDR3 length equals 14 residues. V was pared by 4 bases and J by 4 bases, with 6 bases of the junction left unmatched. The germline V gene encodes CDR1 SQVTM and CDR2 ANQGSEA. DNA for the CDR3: TGCAGCGTTGTTTCCCAGCGGGGGTACAATGAGCAGTTCTTC. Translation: CSVVSQRGYNEQFF.

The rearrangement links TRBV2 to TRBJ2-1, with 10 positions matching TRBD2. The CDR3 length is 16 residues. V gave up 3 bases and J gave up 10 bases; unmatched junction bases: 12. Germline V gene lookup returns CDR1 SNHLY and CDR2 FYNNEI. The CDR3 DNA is TGTGCCAGCAGTGATCTGGGGTCTAGCGGGAGCAACGAGCAGTTCTTC. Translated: CASSDLGSSGSNEQFF.